This T cell receptor (beta chain) was obtained from a study of blood T cells in healthy people across ages. Trimming left V 4 bases short and J 7 bases short, with 23 bases between. The CDR3 is made up of 17 amino acids. CDR1 MNHEY and CDR2 SVGAGI come from the germline V gene. Alongside a J-beta primer mix, a sample-barcoded 5' primer served in a second PCR lasting about 6 to 11 cycles. Each CDR3 protein is one row after TCRdb ran MiXCR on the 5' RACE reads. The sample lists roughly 1,800,000 distinct CDR3 sequences; roughly 49% were seen once. Points on this clonotype: The antigen remains unidentified.

Findings and limits, study-wide: Expanded clonotype shifts may have been confounded, as the donors had an unknown CMV status. Per million T cells, TCR beta diversity dropped roughly linearly as age increased.

Roughly 10 milliliters was the volume of peripheral blood drawn from each donor. Sequenced: blood. The receptor was derived from a woman between 35 and 50 years old in good health. V is TRBV6-5 and J is TRBJ2-1; perhaps TRBD2 as D (5 bases). The CDR3 DNA sequence: TGTGCCAGCAGTTCCTACTCGCCCCCTGGACTCGTGAATGAGCAGTTCTTC. Amino acid sequence: CASSSYSPPGLVNEQFF.